The 7 T cell receptor beta chains below come from one sample, sequenced in a study of T cell repertoires in cytomegalovirus infection. TCRdb recomputed calls from the reads with MiXCR, one row per CDR3 protein. The sample lists some 270,000 distinct CDR3 sequences; around 15% were seen once. The sample was CD8+ T cells from PBMCs. The source is a human donor in good health (CMV status not recorded). Some clones in this sample may be carry-over from other donors' samples.

The rearrangement joins TRBV11-2 to TRBJ2-5; 8 bases match TRBD2. Trimming removed 0 bases from V and 2 bases from J; junction bases left unmatched: 8. The CDR3 loop spans 17 amino acids. Germline assignment: CDR1 SGHAT and CDR2 FQNNGV. CDR3 in amino acids: CASSLDLSGGPQETQYF. CDR3 nucleotides: TGTGCCAGCAGCTTAGATCTGAGCGGGGGCCCTCAAGAGACCCAGTACTTC.

This clonotype was seen many times. The CDR3 coding sequence is TGTGCCAGCAGTTACTCGTGGGGAGAAAAACTGTTTTTT. Amino acid sequence: CASSYSWGEKLFF. The rearrangement joins TRBV6-5 to TRBJ1-4; D unresolved. The CDR3 is 13 amino acids. The germline V gene encodes CDR1 MNHEY and CDR2 SVGAGI. V was pared by 0 bases and J by 8 bases, with 7 bases between.

This clonotype appeared a few times. This chain connects TRBV12-3 or TRBV12-4 to TRBJ2-3; no firm D call. Trimming left V 0 bases short and J 0 bases short, with 19 bases between. The CDR3 loop spans 19 amino acids. The CDR3 DNA follows: TGTGCCAGCAGTTTAGCCACCTCAGGTCCGCGACATAGCACAGATACGCAGTATTTT. It codes for CASSLATSGPRHSTDTQYF.

The table lists this clonotype with many counts. The V and J genes are TRBV29-1 and TRBJ2-7; 7 nucleotides match TRBD2. CDR1 is SQVTM, CDR2 ANQGSEA, per germline. Trimming removed 7 bases from V and 2 bases from J; junction bases left unmatched: 5. The CDR3 has 12 amino acids. CDR3 residues: CSGGDYAYEQYF. CDR3 sequence (DNA): TGCAGCGGGGGGGACTACGCCTACGAGCAGTACTTC.

J is TRBJ1-4 and V is TRBV12-3 or TRBV12-4; D is unclear. CDR3 length equals 15 residues. V was trimmed by 5 bases and J by 0 bases, leaving 10 bases between them. The chain's CDR3 is CASSVDGATNEKLFF. The CDR3 DNA follows: TGTGCCAGCAGTGTAGACGGGGCAACTAATGAAAAACTGTTTTTT.

This clonotype was detected only a few times. Written as DNA, the CDR3 is TGTGCCAGCAGCCAAACACAGGGCATGGCCAAAAACATTCAGTACTTC. Its translation: CASSQTQGMAKNIQYF. This sequence joins TRBV7-8 and TRBJ2-4; D might be TRBD1 (6 bases). V was shortened by 5 bases and J by 1 base, with 15 bases between the two germline ends. CDR1 is SGHVS and CDR2 is FQNEAQ in the germline V gene. The CDR3 has 16 amino acids.

This sequence joins TRBV12-3 or TRBV12-4 and TRBJ2-3; 8 positions agree with TRBD2. The CDR3 extends over 16 amino acids. J lost 2 bases, V lost 6 bases, and 10 bases had no gene match. For the CDR3, the DNA is TGTGCCAGCAGCCCCGCCGGGGGGGCGTTCACAGATACGCAGTATTTT. Translation: CASSPAGGAFTDTQYF.